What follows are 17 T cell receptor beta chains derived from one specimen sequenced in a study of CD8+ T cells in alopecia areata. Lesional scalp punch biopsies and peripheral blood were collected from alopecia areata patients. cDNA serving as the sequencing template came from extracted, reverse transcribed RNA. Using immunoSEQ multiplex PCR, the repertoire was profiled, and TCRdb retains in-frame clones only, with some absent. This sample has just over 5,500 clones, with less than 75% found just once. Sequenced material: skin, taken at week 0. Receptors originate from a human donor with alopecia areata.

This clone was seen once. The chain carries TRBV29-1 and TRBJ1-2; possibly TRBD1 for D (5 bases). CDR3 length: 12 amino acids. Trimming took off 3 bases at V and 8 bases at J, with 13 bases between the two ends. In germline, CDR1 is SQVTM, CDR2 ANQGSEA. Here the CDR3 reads CSVDTGTGGYTF. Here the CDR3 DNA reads TGCAGCGTTGACACGGGGACGGGAGGCTACACCTTC.

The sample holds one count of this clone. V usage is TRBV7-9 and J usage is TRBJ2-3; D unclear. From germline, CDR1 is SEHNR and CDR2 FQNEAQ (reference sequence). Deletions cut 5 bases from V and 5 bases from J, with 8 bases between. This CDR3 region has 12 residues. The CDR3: CASSPLGDTQYF. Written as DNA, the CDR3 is TGTGCCAGCAGCCCATTGGGAGATACGCAGTATTTT. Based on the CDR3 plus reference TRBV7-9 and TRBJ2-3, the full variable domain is DTGVSQNPRHKITKRGQNVTFRCDPISEHNRLYWYRQTLGQGPEFLTYFQNEAQLEKSRLLSDRFSAERPKGSFSTLEIQRTEQGDSAMYLCASSPLGDTQYFGPGTRLTVL.

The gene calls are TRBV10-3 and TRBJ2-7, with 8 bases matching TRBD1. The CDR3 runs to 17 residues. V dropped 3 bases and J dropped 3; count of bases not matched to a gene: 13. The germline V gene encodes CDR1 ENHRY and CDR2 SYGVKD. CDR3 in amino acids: CAISDPYRDRSDYEQYF. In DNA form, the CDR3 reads TGTGCCATCAGTGACCCCTATCGGGACAGGAGCGACTACGAGCAGTACTTC.

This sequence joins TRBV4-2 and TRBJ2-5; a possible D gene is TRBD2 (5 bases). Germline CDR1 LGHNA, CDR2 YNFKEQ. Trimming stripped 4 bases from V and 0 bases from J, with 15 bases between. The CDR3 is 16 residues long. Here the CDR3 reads CASSPQGGDHQETQYF. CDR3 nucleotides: TGTGCCAGCAGCCCCCAAGGAGGCGACCACCAAGAGACCCAGTACTTC.

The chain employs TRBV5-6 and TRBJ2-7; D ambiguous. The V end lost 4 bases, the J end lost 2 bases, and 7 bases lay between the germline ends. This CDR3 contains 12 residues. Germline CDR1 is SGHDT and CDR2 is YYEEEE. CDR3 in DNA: TGTGCCAGCAGCCTGACACCCTACGAGCAGTACTTC. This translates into CASSLTPYEQYF.

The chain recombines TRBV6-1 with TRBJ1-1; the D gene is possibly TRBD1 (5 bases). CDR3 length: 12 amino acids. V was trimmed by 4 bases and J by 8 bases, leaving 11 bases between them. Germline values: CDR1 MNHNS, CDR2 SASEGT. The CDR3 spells CASSVFRQEAFF. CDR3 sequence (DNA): TGTGCCAGCAGTGTATTTAGACAGGAAGCTTTCTTT.

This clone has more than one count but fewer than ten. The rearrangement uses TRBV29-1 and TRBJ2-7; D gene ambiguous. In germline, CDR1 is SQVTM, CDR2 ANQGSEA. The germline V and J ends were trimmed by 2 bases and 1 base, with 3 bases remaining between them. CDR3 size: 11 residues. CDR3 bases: TGCAGCGTTGAAAAATCCTACGAGCAGTACTTC. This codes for CSVEKSYEQYF.

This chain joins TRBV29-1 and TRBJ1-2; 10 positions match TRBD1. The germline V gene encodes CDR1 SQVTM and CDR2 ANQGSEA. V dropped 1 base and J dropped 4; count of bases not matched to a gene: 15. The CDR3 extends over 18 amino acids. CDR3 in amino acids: CSVEVGPLRDRGSYGYTF. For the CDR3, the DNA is TGCAGCGTTGAAGTTGGTCCCTTGAGGGACAGGGGCTCCTATGGCTACACCTTC.

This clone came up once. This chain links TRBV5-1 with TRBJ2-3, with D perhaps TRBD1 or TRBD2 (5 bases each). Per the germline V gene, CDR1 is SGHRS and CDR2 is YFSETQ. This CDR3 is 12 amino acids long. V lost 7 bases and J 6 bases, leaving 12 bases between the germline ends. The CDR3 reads CASGPGTDTQYF. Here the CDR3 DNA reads TGCGCCAGCGGACCAGGGACCGATACGCAGTATTTT.

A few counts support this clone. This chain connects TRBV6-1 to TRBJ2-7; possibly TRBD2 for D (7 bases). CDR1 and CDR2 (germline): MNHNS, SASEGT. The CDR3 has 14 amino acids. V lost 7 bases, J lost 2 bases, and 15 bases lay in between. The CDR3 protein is CASKRDNGPYEQYF. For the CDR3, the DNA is TGTGCCAGCAAGCGGGACAATGGTCCCTACGAGCAGTACTTC.

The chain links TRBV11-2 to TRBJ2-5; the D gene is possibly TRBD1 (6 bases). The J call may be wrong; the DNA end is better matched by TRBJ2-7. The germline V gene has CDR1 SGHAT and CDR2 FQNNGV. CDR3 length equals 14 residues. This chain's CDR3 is CASSSGTPSYEQYF. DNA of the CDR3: TGTGCCAGCAGCTCCGGGACACCCTCCTACGAGCAGTACTTC.

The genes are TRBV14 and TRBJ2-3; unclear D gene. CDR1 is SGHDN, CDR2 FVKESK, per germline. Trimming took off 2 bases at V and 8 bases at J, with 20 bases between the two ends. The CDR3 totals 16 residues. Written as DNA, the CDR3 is TGTGCCAGCAGCCAACTTTTAACACACCCTGGAGCTACGCAGTATTTT. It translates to CASSQLLTHPGATQYF.

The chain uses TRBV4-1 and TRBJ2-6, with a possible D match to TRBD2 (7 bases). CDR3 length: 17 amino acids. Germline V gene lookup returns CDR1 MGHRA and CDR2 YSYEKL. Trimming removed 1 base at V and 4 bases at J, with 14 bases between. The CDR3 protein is CASSQGRGGRGANVLTF. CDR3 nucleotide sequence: TGCGCCAGCAGCCAAGGAAGGGGGGGGCGAGGGGCCAACGTCCTGACTTTC.

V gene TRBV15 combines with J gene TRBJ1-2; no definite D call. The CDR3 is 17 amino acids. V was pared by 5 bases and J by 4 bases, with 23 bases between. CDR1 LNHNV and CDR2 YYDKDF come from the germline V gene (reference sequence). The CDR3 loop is CATSGPIQFRASYGYTF. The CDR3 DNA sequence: TGTGCCACCAGCGGTCCAATCCAGTTTCGCGCTAGCTATGGCTACACCTTC.

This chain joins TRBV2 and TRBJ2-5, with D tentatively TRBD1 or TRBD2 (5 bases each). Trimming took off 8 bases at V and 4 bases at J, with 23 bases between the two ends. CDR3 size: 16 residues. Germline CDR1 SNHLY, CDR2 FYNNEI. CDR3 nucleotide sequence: TGTGCCAGCGAAGAGGGACCCCTAACCAGAGGAGAGACCCAGTACTTC. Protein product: CASEEGPLTRGETQYF.

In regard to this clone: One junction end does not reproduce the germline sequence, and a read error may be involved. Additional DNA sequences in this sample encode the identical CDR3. The CDR3 DNA reads TGTGCCAGCAGTGTCGACAGGGCGAACACCGAAGCTTTCTTT. It encodes CASSVDRANTEAFF. This chain connects TRBV6-1 to TRBJ1-1; 7 bases agree with TRBD1. This CDR3 is 14 amino acids long. CDR1 and CDR2 from the germline V gene are MNHNS and SASEGT.

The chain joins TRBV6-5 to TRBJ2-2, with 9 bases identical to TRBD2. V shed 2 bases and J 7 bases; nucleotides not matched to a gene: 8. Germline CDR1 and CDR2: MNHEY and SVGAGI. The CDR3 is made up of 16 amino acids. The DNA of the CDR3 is TGTGCCAGCAGTTACAGGGGCGCGGGGGGGCTCGGGGAGCTGTTTTTT. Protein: CASSYRGAGGLGELFF.